Described below is a single TCR beta chain sequence and its context. These data are taken from a study of blood T cell repertoires in COVID-19. CDR1 KGHSH and CDR2 LQKENI come from the germline V gene. V lost 0 bases and J lost 5; bases outside the gene matches: 9. CDR3 length equals 16 residues. Methods used by the authors: By means of reference gene primer amplification, nucleated cell counts were estimated. Here immunoSEQ multiplex PCR was the method, and the copy in TCRdb shows in-frame clones only, minus some. V and J calls and clone size are copied from that table; D and trimming were computed from the DNA. The sample yields about 210,000 clones, just over 90% seen once.

This TCR came from a man aged 25 to 45 with acute or convalescent COVID-19. The sequenced material came from peripheral blood. The chain has TRBV18 and TRBJ2-5; 7 bases are shared with TRBD1. The CDR3 here is CASSPPSTGFVETQYF. As DNA, the CDR3 is TGTGCCAGCTCACCACCGTCGACAGGGTTCGTGGAGACCCAGTACTTC.